A selection of T cell receptor beta chains follows, all from one sample in a study. TCRdb re-called the RT-PCR reads with MiXCR, one entry per CDR3 protein. This sample has about 680,000 distinct CDR3 sequences, with 13% to 15% found just once. The sequencing input was memory CD4+ T cells from blood. These receptors came from a female donor in good health, serving as a healthy control. CDR3s include the opening cysteine and the closing phenylalanine or tryptophan. Each record gives: CDR3 protein, CDR3 DNA, V gene, clone size, J gene, D gene. D genes are given only for firm matches. Clone size is not always given. Where it is, it says once, few, many or a class for expanded clones.

CDR3 protein: CSAGRQETQYF
CDR3 DNA: TGCAGTGCTGGGCGTCAAGAGACCCAGTACTTC
V gene: TRBV20-1
clone size: few
J gene: TRBJ2-5
D gene: NA

CDR3 protein: CASSGDTVNTEAFF
CDR3 DNA: TGTGCCAGCAGCGGAGACACGGTGAACACTGAAGCTTTCTTT
V gene: TRBV7-6
clone size: few
J gene: TRBJ1-1
D gene: NA

CDR3 protein: CASSERAGANVLTF
CDR3 DNA: TGTGCCAGCAGTGAAAGGGCTGGGGCCAACGTCCTGACTTTC
V gene: TRBV2
clone size: many
J gene: TRBJ2-6
D gene: NA

CDR3 protein: CASSLHGQGVNEQFF
CDR3 DNA: TGTGCCAGCAGTTTACACGGACAGGGGGTCAATGAGCAGTTCTTC
V gene: TRBV28
clone size: NA
J gene: TRBJ2-1
D gene: TRBD1

CDR3 protein: CASSSLRGDETQYF
CDR3 DNA: TGTGCCAGCAGTTCCCTTCGGGGGGACGAGACCCAGTACTTC
V gene: TRBV28
clone size: NA
J gene: TRBJ2-5
D gene: TRBD2

CDR3 protein: CASSLGSGGANTGELFF
CDR3 DNA: TGTGCCAGCAGTTTAGGTAGCGGGGGGGCGAACACCGGGGAGCTGTTTTTT
V gene: TRBV12-3/TRBV12-4
clone size: NA
J gene: TRBJ2-2
D gene: TRBD2

CDR3 protein: CASSPPERPSGANVLTF
CDR3 DNA: TGTGCCAGCAGTCCCCCGGAGCGGCCTTCTGGGGCCAACGTCCTGACTTTC
V gene: TRBV6-4
clone size: NA
J gene: TRBJ2-6
D gene: NA

CDR3 protein: CASSLSPPVRAEAFF
CDR3 DNA: TGCGCCAGCAGCTTGTCTCCGCCGGTGCGAGCTGAAGCTTTCTTT
V gene: TRBV5-1
clone size: few
J gene: TRBJ1-1
D gene: NA

CDR3 protein: CASTQRESADTQYF
CDR3 DNA: TGTGCCAGCACCCAACGGGAGAGCGCAGATACGCAGTATTTT
V gene: TRBV3-1
clone size: NA
J gene: TRBJ2-3
D gene: NA

CDR3 protein: CASRGTSGIVNEQFF
CDR3 DNA: TGTGCCAGCAGGGGGACTAGCGGGATTGTGAATGAGCAGTTCTTC
V gene: TRBV12-3/TRBV12-4
clone size: many
J gene: TRBJ2-1
D gene: TRBD2

CDR3 protein: CASSTGTPGANVLTF
CDR3 DNA: TGTGCCAGCTCCACGGGGACACCTGGGGCCAACGTCCTGACTTTC
V gene: TRBV18
clone size: NA
J gene: TRBJ2-6
D gene: NA

CDR3 protein: CASSLAGGQGGSYEQYF
CDR3 DNA: TGTGCCAGCAGCTTAGCGGGGGGACAGGGGGGAAGCTACGAGCAGTACTTC
V gene: TRBV7-2
clone size: many
J gene: TRBJ2-7
D gene: TRBD1

CDR3 protein: CASAEKTAYNEKLFF
CDR3 DNA: TGTGCCAGCGCAGAGAAGACGGCGTATAATGAAAAACTGTTTTTT
V gene: TRBV6-5
clone size: NA
J gene: TRBJ1-4
D gene: NA

CDR3 protein: CASSQERGLMNTEAFF
CDR3 DNA: TGTGCCAGCAGCCAAGAGCGGGGACTTATGAACACTGAAGCTTTCTTT
V gene: TRBV14
clone size: NA
J gene: TRBJ1-1
D gene: NA

CDR3 protein: CASSLAGLTNNEQFF
CDR3 DNA: TGCGCCAGCAGCTTGGCCGGACTTACCAACAATGAGCAGTTCTTC
V gene: TRBV5-1
clone size: many
J gene: TRBJ2-1
D gene: NA

CDR3 protein: CSVATAVLADTQYF
CDR3 DNA: TGCAGCGTTGCTACGGCGGTTTTGGCAGATACGCAGTATTTT
V gene: TRBV29-1
clone size: NA
J gene: TRBJ2-3
D gene: NA

CDR3 protein: CASSLALGREADTQYF
CDR3 DNA: TGCGCCAGCAGCTTGGCCTTGGGCAGGGAGGCAGATACGCAGTATTTT
V gene: TRBV5-1
clone size: few
J gene: TRBJ2-3
D gene: NA

CDR3 protein: CASSEGNRGKTEAFF
CDR3 DNA: TGTGCCAGCAGTGAAGGCAACAGGGGGAAAACTGAAGCTTTCTTT
V gene: TRBV2
clone size: once
J gene: TRBJ1-1
D gene: TRBD1

CDR3 protein: CATSIRDTDTQYF
CDR3 DNA: TGTGCCACCAGTATAAGGGACACAGATACGCAGTATTTT
V gene: TRBV24-1
clone size: few
J gene: TRBJ2-3
D gene: NA

CDR3 protein: CASTLDGPYEQYF
CDR3 DNA: TGTGCCAGCACCTTGGACGGACCCTACGAGCAGTACTTC
V gene: TRBV12-3/TRBV12-4
clone size: many
J gene: TRBJ2-7
D gene: NA

CDR3 protein: CTRSMWTGGDGGGYTF
CDR3 DNA: TGCACCCGATCCATGTGGACAGGGGGCGACGGGGGTGGCTACACCTTC
V gene: TRBV20-1
clone size: few
J gene: TRBJ1-2
D gene: TRBD1

CDR3 protein: CASSRGPDVDGQYF
CDR3 DNA: TGTGCCAGCAGCCGCGGACCGGATGTTGACGGGCAGTACTTC
V gene: TRBV11-1
clone size: NA
J gene: TRBJ2-7
D gene: NA

CDR3 protein: CASGTGAQEKLFF
CDR3 DNA: TGCGCCAGCGGCACGGGGGCTCAGGAAAAACTGTTTTTT
V gene: TRBV5-1
clone size: few
J gene: TRBJ1-4
D gene: NA

CDR3 protein: CASSLEANTEAFF
CDR3 DNA: TGTGCCAGCAGCTTAGAAGCGAACACTGAAGCTTTCTTT
V gene: TRBV7-9
clone size: many
J gene: TRBJ1-1
D gene: NA

CDR3 protein: CASSLGGQGVDYGYTF
CDR3 DNA: TGTGCCAGCAGCTTAGGGGGACAAGGGGTAGACTATGGCTACACCTTC
V gene: TRBV7-2
clone size: NA
J gene: TRBJ1-2
D gene: NA

CDR3 protein: CSATGGHYNEQFF
CDR3 DNA: TGCAGTGCTACGGGGGGGCACTACAATGAGCAGTTCTTC
V gene: TRBV20-1
clone size: many
J gene: TRBJ2-1
D gene: TRBD2

CDR3 protein: CASSSPYTTNEKLFF
CDR3 DNA: TGTGCCAGCAGCTCTCCCTATACAACTAATGAAAAACTGTTTTTT
V gene: TRBV7-2
clone size: NA
J gene: TRBJ1-4
D gene: NA

CDR3 protein: CASSIEAGDTQYF
CDR3 DNA: TGCGCCAGCAGCATCGAGGCGGGGGATACGCAGTATTTT
V gene: TRBV5-1
clone size: NA
J gene: TRBJ2-3
D gene: NA

CDR3 protein: CASSQDPRLQGNTIYF
CDR3 DNA: TGCGCCAGCAGCCAAGATCCCCGGCTTCAAGGAAACACCATATATTTT
V gene: TRBV4-3
clone size: NA
J gene: TRBJ1-3
D gene: NA

CDR3 protein: CASSLRTPQGEKLFF
CDR3 DNA: TGTGCCAGCTCACTCAGGACACCCCAGGGAGAAAAACTGTTTTTT
V gene: TRBV18
clone size: once
J gene: TRBJ1-4
D gene: NA

CDR3 protein: CASSPVAQRNTEAFF
CDR3 DNA: TGTGCCAGCAGCCCGGTCGCCCAGAGGAACACTGAAGCTTTCTTT
V gene: TRBV7-2
clone size: NA
J gene: TRBJ1-1
D gene: NA

CDR3 protein: CASSDSSSTDTQYF
CDR3 DNA: TGTGCCAGCAGCGACAGCTCTAGCACAGATACGCAGTATTTT
V gene: TRBV5-4
clone size: NA
J gene: TRBJ2-3
D gene: NA

CDR3 protein: CASSPSQEKGAGELFF
CDR3 DNA: TGTGCCAGCAGCCCCAGCCAGGAAAAAGGCGCCGGGGAGCTGTTTTTT
V gene: TRBV7-3
clone size: NA
J gene: TRBJ2-2
D gene: NA

CDR3 protein: CASYPRRDRDYGYTF
CDR3 DNA: TGTGCCAGCTACCCCCGACGGGACAGGGACTATGGCTACACCTTC
V gene: TRBV6-5
clone size: NA
J gene: TRBJ1-2
D gene: TRBD1

CDR3 protein: CASSQDPGGTEAFF
CDR3 DNA: TGCGCCAGCAGCCAGGACCCGGGAGGCACTGAAGCTTTCTTT
V gene: TRBV5-1
clone size: many
J gene: TRBJ1-1
D gene: NA

CDR3 protein: CSAREQTWREQYF
CDR3 DNA: TGCAGTGCTAGAGAACAGACTTGGCGCGAGCAGTACTTC
V gene: TRBV20-1
clone size: NA
J gene: TRBJ2-7
D gene: NA

CDR3 protein: CASSSDKQGRRQPQHF
CDR3 DNA: TGTGCCAGCAGTTCTGATAAACAGGGTAGGCGTCAGCCCCAGCATTTT
V gene: TRBV28
clone size: few
J gene: TRBJ1-5
D gene: NA

CDR3 protein: CSARRPGRLQETQYF
CDR3 DNA: TGCAGTGCTAGGAGACCGGGACGGCTCCAAGAGACCCAGTACTTC
V gene: TRBV20-1
clone size: NA
J gene: TRBJ2-5
D gene: NA

CDR3 protein: CASSFDRGRPWPYGYTF
CDR3 DNA: TGTGCCAGCAGTTTCGACAGGGGGCGGCCGTGGCCCTATGGCTACACCTTC
V gene: TRBV12-3/TRBV12-4
clone size: NA
J gene: TRBJ1-2
D gene: TRBD1

CDR3 protein: CASSRTSGLGYGYTF
CDR3 DNA: TGTGCCAGCAGCCGCACTTCAGGGCTTGGCTATGGCTACACCTTC
V gene: TRBV6-2/TRBV6-3
clone size: many
J gene: TRBJ1-2
D gene: NA

CDR3 protein: CASSQDLFILVNEQFF
CDR3 DNA: TGTGCCAGCAGCCAAGATCTGTTTATTTTGGTCAATGAGCAGTTCTTC
V gene: TRBV3-1
clone size: NA
J gene: TRBJ2-1
D gene: NA

CDR3 protein: CASSPDLSGGGSYEQYF
CDR3 DNA: TGTGCCAGCAGCCCAGATCTTAGCGGGGGAGGGTCCTACGAGCAGTACTTC
V gene: TRBV7-8
clone size: NA
J gene: TRBJ2-7
D gene: TRBD2

CDR3 protein: CASSGTGNTIYF
CDR3 DNA: TGTGCCAGCAGCGGTACTGGAAACACCATATATTTT
V gene: TRBV7-2
clone size: NA
J gene: TRBJ1-3
D gene: NA

CDR3 protein: CATSLDWNYGYTF
CDR3 DNA: TGTGCCACCAGCCTAGACTGGAACTATGGCTACACCTTC
V gene: TRBV15
clone size: many
J gene: TRBJ1-2
D gene: NA

CDR3 protein: CASSLGHHGSYEQYF
CDR3 DNA: TGTGCCAGCAGCTTAGGACACCACGGGTCTTACGAGCAGTACTTC
V gene: TRBV7-9
clone size: few
J gene: TRBJ2-7
D gene: NA

CDR3 protein: CASSYAGGNQPQHF
CDR3 DNA: TGTGCCAGCAGCTACGCCGGGGGCAATCAGCCCCAGCATTTT
V gene: TRBV28
clone size: NA
J gene: TRBJ1-5
D gene: NA